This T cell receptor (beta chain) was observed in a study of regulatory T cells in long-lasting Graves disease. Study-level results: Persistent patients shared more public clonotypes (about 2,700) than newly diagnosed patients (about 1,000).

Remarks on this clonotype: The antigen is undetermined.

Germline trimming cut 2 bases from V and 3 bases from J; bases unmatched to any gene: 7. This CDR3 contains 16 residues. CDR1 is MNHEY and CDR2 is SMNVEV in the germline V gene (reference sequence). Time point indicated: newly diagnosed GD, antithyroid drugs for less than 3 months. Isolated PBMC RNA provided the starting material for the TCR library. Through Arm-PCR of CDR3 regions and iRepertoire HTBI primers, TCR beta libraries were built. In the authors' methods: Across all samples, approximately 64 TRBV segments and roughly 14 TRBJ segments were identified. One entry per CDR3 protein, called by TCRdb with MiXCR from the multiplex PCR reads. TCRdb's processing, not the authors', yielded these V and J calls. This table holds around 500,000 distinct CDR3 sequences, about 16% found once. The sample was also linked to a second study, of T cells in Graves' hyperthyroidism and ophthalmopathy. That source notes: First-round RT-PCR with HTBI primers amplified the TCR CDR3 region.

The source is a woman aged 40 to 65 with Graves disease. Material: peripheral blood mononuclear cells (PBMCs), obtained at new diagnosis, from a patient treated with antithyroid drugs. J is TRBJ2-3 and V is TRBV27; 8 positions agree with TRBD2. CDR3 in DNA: TGTGCCAGCAGTTTACGGGGGGGGGTTTTAACAGATACGCAGTATTTT. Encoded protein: CASSLRGGVLTDTQYF.